This T cell receptor (beta chain) was captured by sequencing in a study of blood T cells in healthy people across ages. Study-level results: Long-lived donors exceeded aged donors in naive CD4+ cells and diversity.

It was with a sample-barcoded 5' primer and a J-beta primer mix that a second PCR of roughly 7 to 12 cycles was run. Each cDNA molecule received a tag from a template-switch adaptor that had 12 random nucleotides. TCRdb processed the 5' RACE reads anew with MiXCR; each CDR3 protein has one entry. The sample shows more than 500,000 distinct CDR3 sequences, approximately 27% of them seen only once. Per sample, extraction of total RNA gave at least 5.5 micrograms in every case. There are 14 residues in the CDR3. Per germline, CDR1 SGHRS and CDR2 YFSETQ. As concerns this clonotype: As yet, its antigen is unknown.

The material sequenced was blood. The TCR was taken from a woman in her sixties or seventies in good health. The rearrangement uses TRBV5-1 and TRBJ2-5; D not certain. The tail of the sequence fits TRBJ2-1 better, so the J call may be wrong. The CDR3 is CASSLGATHNEQFF. The CDR3 region has the DNA TGCGCCAGCAGCTTGGGGGCTACGCACAATGAGCAGTTCTTC.